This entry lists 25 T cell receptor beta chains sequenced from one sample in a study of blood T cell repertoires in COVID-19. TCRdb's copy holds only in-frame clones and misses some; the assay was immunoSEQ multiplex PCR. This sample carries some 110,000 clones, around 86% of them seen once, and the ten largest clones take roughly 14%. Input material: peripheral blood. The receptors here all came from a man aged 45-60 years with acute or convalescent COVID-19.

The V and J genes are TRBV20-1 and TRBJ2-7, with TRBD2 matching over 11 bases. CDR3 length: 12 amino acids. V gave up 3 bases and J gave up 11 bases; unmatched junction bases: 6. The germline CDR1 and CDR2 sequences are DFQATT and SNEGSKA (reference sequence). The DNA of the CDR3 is TGCAGTGCTAGTCCGACTAGCGGGAAAGAGTACTTC. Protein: CSASPTSGKEYF.

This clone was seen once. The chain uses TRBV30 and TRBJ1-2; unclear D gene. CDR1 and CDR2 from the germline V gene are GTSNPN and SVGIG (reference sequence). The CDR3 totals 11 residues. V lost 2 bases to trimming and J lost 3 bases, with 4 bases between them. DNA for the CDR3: TGTGCCTGGAGTATCGACTATGGCTACACCTTC. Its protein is CAWSIDYGYTF.

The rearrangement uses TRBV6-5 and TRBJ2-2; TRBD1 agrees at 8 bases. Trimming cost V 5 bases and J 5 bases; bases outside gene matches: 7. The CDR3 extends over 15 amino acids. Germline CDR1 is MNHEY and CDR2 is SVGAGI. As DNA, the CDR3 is TGTGCCAGCAGTCCTACAGGGGGTAGGACCGGGGAGCTGTTTTTT. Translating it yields CASSPTGGRTGELFF.

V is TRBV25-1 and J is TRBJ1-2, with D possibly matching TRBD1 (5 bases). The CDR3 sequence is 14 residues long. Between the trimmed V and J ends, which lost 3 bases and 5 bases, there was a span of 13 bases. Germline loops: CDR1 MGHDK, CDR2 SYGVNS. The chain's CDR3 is CASSDRTMGYGYTF. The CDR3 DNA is TGTGCCAGCAGTGATAGGACAATGGGGTATGGCTACACCTTC.

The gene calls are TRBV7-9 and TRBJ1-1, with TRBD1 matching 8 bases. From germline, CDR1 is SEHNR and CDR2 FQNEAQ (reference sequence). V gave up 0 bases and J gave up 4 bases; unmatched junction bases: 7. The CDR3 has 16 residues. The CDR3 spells CASSLAGAGGPTEAFF. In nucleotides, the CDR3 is TGTGCCAGCAGCTTAGCCGGGGCAGGGGGCCCCACTGAAGCTTTCTTT.

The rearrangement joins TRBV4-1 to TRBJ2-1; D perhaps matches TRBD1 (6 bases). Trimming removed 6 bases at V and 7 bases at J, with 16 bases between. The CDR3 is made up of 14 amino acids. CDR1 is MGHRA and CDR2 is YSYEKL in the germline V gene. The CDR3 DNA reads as TGCGCCAGCAGACAGGGATTTCTTGTGAATGAGCAGTTCTTC. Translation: CASRQGFLVNEQFF.

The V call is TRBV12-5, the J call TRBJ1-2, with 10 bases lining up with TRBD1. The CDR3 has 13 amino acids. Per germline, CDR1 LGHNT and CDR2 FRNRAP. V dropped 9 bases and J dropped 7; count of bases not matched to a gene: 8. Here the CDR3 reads CASNDRGRGGYTF. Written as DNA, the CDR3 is TGTGCTAGCAACGACAGGGGGCGCGGTGGCTACACCTTC.

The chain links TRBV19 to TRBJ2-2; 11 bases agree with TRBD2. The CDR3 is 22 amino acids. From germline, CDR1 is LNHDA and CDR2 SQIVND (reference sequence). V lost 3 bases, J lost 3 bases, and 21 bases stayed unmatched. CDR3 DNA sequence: TGTGCCAGTAGTATTACCCCCGTTCCATTACTAGCGGGAGCGGTGTACACCGGGGAGCTGTTTTTT. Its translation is CASSITPVPLLAGAVYTGELFF.

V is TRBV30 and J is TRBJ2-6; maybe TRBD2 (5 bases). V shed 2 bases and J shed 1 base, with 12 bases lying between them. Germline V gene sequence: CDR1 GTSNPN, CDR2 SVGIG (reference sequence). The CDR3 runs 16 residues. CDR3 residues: CAWSPPRGSGANVLTF. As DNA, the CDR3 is TGTGCCTGGAGTCCCCCCCGGGGTTCTGGGGCCAACGTCCTGACTTTC.

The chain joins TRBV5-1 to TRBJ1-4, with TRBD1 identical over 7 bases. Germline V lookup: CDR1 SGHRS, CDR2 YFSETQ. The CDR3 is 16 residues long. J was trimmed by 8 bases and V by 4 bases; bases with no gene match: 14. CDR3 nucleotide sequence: TGCGCCAGCAGCCCCGAATTCGGACAGGAGGGGGAAAAACTGTTTTTT. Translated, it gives CASSPEFGQEGEKLFF. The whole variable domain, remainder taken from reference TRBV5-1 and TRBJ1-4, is KAGVTQTPRYLIKTRGQQVTLSCSPISGHRSVSWYQQTPGQGLQFLFEYFSETQRNKGNFPGRFSGRQFSNSRSEMNVSTLELGDSALYLCASSPEFGQEGEKLFFGSGTQLSVL.

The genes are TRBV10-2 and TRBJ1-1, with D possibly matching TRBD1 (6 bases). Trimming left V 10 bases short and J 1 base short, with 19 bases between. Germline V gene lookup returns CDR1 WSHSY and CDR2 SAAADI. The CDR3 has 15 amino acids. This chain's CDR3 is CATDRGGAQNTEAFF. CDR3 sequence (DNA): TGCGCCACCGATAGGGGGGGGGCGCAGAACACTGAAGCTTTCTTT.

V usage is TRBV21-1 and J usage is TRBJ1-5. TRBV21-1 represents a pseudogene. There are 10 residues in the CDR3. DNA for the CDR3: TGTGCCAGCAACTGTCAGCCCCAGCATTTT. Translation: CASNCQPQHF.

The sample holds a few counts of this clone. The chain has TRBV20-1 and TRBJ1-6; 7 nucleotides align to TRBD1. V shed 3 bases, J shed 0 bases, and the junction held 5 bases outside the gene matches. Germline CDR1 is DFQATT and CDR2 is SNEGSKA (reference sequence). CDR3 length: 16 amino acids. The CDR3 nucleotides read TGCAGTGCTAGTGCGGGACAGAGCTCCTATAATTCACCCCTCCACTTT. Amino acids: CSASAGQSSYNSPLHF.

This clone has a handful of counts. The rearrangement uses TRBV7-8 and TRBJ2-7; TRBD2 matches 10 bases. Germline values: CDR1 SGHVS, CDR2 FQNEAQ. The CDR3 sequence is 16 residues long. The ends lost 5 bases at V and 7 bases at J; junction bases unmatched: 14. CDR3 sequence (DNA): TGTGCCAGCAGCCCCTGGGCTAGCGGGAGTGTAGGGGAGCAGTACTTC. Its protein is CASSPWASGSVGEQYF.

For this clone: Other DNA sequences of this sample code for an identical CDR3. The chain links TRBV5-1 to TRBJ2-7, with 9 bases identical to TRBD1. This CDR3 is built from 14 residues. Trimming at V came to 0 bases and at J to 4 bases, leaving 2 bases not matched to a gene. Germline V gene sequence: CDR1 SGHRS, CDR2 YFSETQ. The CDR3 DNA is TGCGCCAGCAGCTTGGGGGGACAGGGTTACGAGCAGTACTTC. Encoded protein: CASSLGGQGYEQYF. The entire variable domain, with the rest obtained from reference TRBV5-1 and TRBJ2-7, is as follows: KAGVTQTPRYLIKTRGQQVTLSCSPISGHRSVSWYQQTPGQGLQFLFEYFSETQRNKGNFPGRFSGRQFSNSRSEMNVSTLELGDSALYLCASSLGGQGYEQYFGPGTRLTVT.

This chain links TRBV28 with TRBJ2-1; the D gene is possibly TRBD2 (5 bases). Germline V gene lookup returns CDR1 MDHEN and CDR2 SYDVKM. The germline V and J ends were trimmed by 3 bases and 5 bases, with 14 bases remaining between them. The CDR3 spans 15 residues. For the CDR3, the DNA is TGTGCCAGCAGTTTCCTAGCACCTTACAACAATGAGCAGTTCTTC. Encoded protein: CASSFLAPYNNEQFF. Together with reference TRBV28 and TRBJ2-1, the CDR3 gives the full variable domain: DVKVTQSSRYLVKRTGEKVFLECVQDMDHENMFWYRQDPGLGLRLIYFSYDVKMKEKGDIPEGYSVSREKKERFSLILESASTNQTSMYLCASSFLAPYNNEQFFGPGTRLTVL.

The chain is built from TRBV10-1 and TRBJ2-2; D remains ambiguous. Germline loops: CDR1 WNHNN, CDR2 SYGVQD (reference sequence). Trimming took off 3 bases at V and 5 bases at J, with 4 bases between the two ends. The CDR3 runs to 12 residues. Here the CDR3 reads CASSDRTGELFF. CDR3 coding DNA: TGCGCCAGCAGTGATAGAACCGGGGAGCTGTTTTTT.

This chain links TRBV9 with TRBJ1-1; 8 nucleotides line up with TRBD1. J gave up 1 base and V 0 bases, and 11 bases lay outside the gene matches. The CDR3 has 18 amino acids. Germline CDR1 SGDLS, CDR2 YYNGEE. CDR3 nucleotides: TGTGCCAGCAGCGTAGAGAGGGGGACAGGAGCTTGGAACACTGAAGCTTTCTTT. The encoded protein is CASSVERGTGAWNTEAFF.

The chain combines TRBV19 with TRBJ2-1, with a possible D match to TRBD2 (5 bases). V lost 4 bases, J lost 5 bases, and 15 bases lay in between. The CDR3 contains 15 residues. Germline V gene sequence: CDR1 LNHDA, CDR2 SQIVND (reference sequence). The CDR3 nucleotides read TGTGCCAGTAGTAGGATGGCTAGCCCCAACAATGAGCAGTTCTTC. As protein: CASSRMASPNNEQFF. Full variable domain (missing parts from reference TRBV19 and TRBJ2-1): DGGITQSPKYLFRKEGQNVTLSCEQNLNHDAMYWYRQDPGQGLRLIYYSQIVNDFQKGDIAEGYSVSREKKESFPLTVTSAQKNPTAFYLCASSRMASPNNEQFFGPGTRLTVL.

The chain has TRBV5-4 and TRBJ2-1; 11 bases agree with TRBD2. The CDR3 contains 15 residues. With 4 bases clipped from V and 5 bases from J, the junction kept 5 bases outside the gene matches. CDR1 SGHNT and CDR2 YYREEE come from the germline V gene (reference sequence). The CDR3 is CASSTSGRGNNEQFF. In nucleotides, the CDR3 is TGTGCCAGCAGCACTAGCGGGAGAGGTAACAATGAGCAGTTCTTC.

CDR3 residues: CASSPLRQGANEQFF. The CDR3 nucleotides read TGTGCCAGCTCACCACTAAGACAGGGGGCGAATGAGCAGTTCTTC. The chain employs TRBV18 and TRBJ2-1, with 10 bases lining up with TRBD1. Per the germline V gene, CDR1 is KGHSH and CDR2 is LQKENI. The CDR3 consists of 15 residues. After removal of 1 base from V and 7 bases from J, the junction contained 4 bases not matched to a gene.

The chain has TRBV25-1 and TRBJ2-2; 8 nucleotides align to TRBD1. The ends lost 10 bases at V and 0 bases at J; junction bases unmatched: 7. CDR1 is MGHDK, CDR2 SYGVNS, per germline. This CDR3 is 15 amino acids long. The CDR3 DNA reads TGTGCCACCCGGCGGACAGGGACGAACACCGGGGAGCTGTTTTTT. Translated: CATRRTGTNTGELFF.

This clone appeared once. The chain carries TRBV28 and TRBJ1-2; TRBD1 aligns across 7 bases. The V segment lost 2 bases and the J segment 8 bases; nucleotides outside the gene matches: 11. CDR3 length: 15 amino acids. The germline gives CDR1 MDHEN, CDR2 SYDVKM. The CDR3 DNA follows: TGTGCCAGCAGTTTAGTCGGGCGGACAGGTTACGGCTACACCTTC. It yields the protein CASSLVGRTGYGYTF.

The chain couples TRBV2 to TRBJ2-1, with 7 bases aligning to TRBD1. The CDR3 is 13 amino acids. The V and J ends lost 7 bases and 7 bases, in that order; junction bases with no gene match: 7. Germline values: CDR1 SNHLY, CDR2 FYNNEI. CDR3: CASNGQAVNEQFF. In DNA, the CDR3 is TGTGCCAGCAACGGACAGGCCGTAAATGAGCAGTTCTTC.

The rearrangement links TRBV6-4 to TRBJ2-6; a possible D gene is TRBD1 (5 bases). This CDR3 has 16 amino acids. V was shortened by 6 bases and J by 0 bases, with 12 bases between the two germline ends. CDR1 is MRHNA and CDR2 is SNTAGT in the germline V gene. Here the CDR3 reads CASSDGHHSGANVLTF. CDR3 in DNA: TGTGCCAGCAGCGACGGACACCACTCTGGGGCCAACGTCCTGACTTTC.